The rows below give T cell receptor beta chains drawn from one sample of a study of graft-versus-host responses after intestinal transplantation. The protocol was immunoSEQ multiplex PCR, while the TCRdb copy is restricted to in-frame clones and leaves out a portion. The table records about 60,000 clones, about nine tenths of them present only once. This sample comprised ileum tissue, obtained around 350 days after transplant. Source of these receptors: a human patient who received an intestinal transplant, so some T cells may come from the graft donor. Each CDR3 is given with its conserved first and last residue. Fields, in order: D gene, J gene, V gene, CDR3 protein. D genes are given only for firm matches.

- | TRBJ2-1 | TRBV5-8 | CASSDTSSSLGNEQFF
TRBD1 | TRBJ2-7 | TRBV5-1 | CASSLVQGEQYEQYF
- | TRBJ1-4 | TRBV28 | CASSEGQKLFF
- | TRBJ2-3 | TRBV6-6 | CASSYLDTQYF
- | TRBJ1-5 | TRBV7-6 | CASSVGVRNSNQPQHF
- | TRBJ1-1 | TRBV9 | CASSAMEGTARFGAEAFF
- | TRBJ1-5 | TRBV7-3 | CASTQTVNNQPQHF
TRBD2 | TRBJ2-7 | TRBV11-2 | CASSEPGTSGTSSYEQYF
TRBD1 | TRBJ1-1 | TRBV7-6 | CASSFFITGTGLNTEAFF
TRBD2 | TRBJ2-5 | TRBV19 | CASSMLAGGRETQYF
- | TRBJ2-5 | TRBV7-3 | CASSPAGSGETQYF
- | TRBJ2-7 | TRBV19 | CASSWGGRSYEQYF
- | TRBJ2-7 | TRBV6-1 | CASREQELSYEQYF
TRBD1 | TRBJ2-7 | TRBV29-1 | CSVEDPGQGPPYEQYF
- | TRBJ2-2 | TRBV9 | CASSVISGNTGELFF
- | TRBJ1-2 | TRBV6-1 | CASSPRDLYGYTF
- | TRBJ1-4 | TRBV30 | CAWGGYTGRYEKLFF
- | TRBJ2-4 | TRBV7-9 | CASSLGEGHPGENIQYF
- | TRBJ2-2 | TRBV18 | CASSRRISVDTGELFF
- | TRBJ1-6 | TRBV13 | CASSRSEAGLGSPLHF
TRBD2 | TRBJ2-6 | TRBV6-5 | CASSSNLAVPVLTF
TRBD2 | - | TRBV28 | CASSETSGRAHEQYF
- | TRBJ1-2 | TRBV9 | CASSPRTDPYGYTF
TRBD1 | TRBJ1-6 | TRBV19 | CASSIVQGASPLHF
TRBD2 | TRBJ2-7 | TRBV5-4 | CASSLGGGTYEQYF
TRBD1 | TRBJ1-2 | TRBV5-1 | CASSLGGQGNYGYTF
- | TRBJ1-5 | TRBV4-2 | CASSPNMDWNQPQHF
- | TRBJ2-7 | TRBV5-1 | CASSLGQFSYEQYF
- | TRBJ2-7 | TRBV29-1 | CSVDRITSYEQYF
TRBD1 | TRBJ1-5 | TRBV5-1 | CASSLTGGQPQHF
- | TRBJ1-4 | TRBV6-7 | CASSYSIRLNHEKLFF
- | TRBJ1-2 | TRBV6-5 | CASRAGTLNYGYTF
- | TRBJ2-1 | TRBV10-3 | CAIRAGAYNEQFF
- | TRBJ1-1 | TRBV5-1 | CASRTGLGYTEAFF
- | TRBJ2-3 | TRBV6-1 | CASSADYTDTQYF
- | TRBJ2-4 | TRBV29-1 | CSVLDAPSMNIQYF
- | TRBJ2-2 | TRBV7-8 | CASSLMSVTGELFF
TRBD2 | TRBJ2-3 | TRBV4-1 | CASSPGGRGGADTQYF
- | TRBJ1-5 | TRBV10-3 | CAIGSRGSAQPQHF
TRBD1 | TRBJ2-7 | TRBV4-1 | CASSLRQGEYEQYF
- | TRBJ1-2 | TRBV6-6 | CASSYGRDGYTF